These 2 T cell receptor beta chains were all obtained from the same sample, sequenced in a study of shared clonotypes between healthy human individuals. Repertoires were generated with immunoSEQ multiplex PCR, while TCRdb's copy carries only in-frame clones and drops some. This table holds about 990,000 clones, about 84% found once. Sequenced input: memory CD4+ T cells from PBMCs. Subset noted: CD45RA-negative fraction. The receptor set was obtained from a man aged 18 to 35 in good health. Some clones in this sample may be carry-over from other donors' samples.

The J gene is TRBJ2-7, the V gene TRBV13; D uncertain. The CDR3 has 12 residues. Germline V gene lookup returns CDR1 PRHDT and CDR2 FYEKMQ (reference sequence). V was pared by 2 bases and J by 6 bases, with 8 bases between. The CDR3 region has the DNA TGTGCCAGCAGCTTACTTAGGGCCGAGCAGTACTTC. It encodes CASSLLRAEQYF. Full variable domain (outside the CDR3, taken from reference TRBV13 and TRBJ2-7): AAGVIQSPRHLIKEKRETATLKCYPIPRHDTVYWYQQGPGQDPQFLISFYEKMQSDKGSIPDRFSAQQFSDYHSELNMSSLELGDSALYFCASSLLRAEQYFGPGTRLTVT.

The V call is TRBV30, the J call TRBJ1-1, with 7 bases lining up with TRBD1. Germline trimming cut 0 bases from V and 0 bases from J; bases unmatched to any gene: 7. Looked up from germline, CDR1 is GTSNPN and CDR2 is SVGIG (reference sequence). CDR3 length: 16 amino acids. This chain's CDR3 is CAWSVGEGALNTEAFF. The CDR3 nucleotides read TGTGCCTGGAGTGTAGGAGAGGGGGCTTTGAACACTGAAGCTTTCTTT.